The next 18 T cell receptor beta chains were all read from a single sample in a study of early T cells in non-severe SARS-CoV-2 infection. TCRdb itself ran the 5' RACE reads through MiXCR, one entry per CDR3 protein. The sample has about 40,000 distinct CDR3 sequences, around 23% seen once. The material sequenced was whole blood, taken at baseline. The receptors come from an adult who was a healthcare worker with PCR-confirmed SARS-CoV-2 infection or an uninfected control (not recorded which).

CDR3 nucleotide sequence: TGTGCCAGCAGCTTAATGGGACGGGACACAGATACGCAGTATTTT. Its translation is CASSLMGRDTDTQYF. This chain links TRBV13 with TRBJ2-3; D possibly uses TRBD1 or TRBD2 (5 bases each). Looked up from germline, CDR1 is PRHDT and CDR2 is FYEKMQ (reference sequence). V lost 2 bases and J lost 2, with 11 bases in between. The CDR3 runs 15 residues. The variable domain in full, completed from reference TRBV13 and TRBJ2-3, reads AAGVIQSPRHLIKEKRETATLKCYPIPRHDTVYWYQQGPGQDPQFLISFYEKMQSDKGSIPDRFSAQQFSDYHSELNMSSLELGDSALYFCASSLMGRDTDTQYFGPGTRLTVL.

This clonotype occurred a few times. This chain links TRBV6-5 with TRBJ2-5; a weak D match, TRBD1 (5 bases). Per germline, CDR1 MNHEY and CDR2 SVGAGI. This CDR3 region has 15 residues. Deletions cut 1 base from V and 2 bases from J, with 11 bases between. CDR3 in amino acids: CASSYFDSAQETQYF. CDR3 nucleotide sequence: TGTGCCAGCAGTTACTTTGACAGTGCTCAAGAGACCCAGTACTTC.

This clonotype was picked up a small number of times. The rearrangement links TRBV7-6 to TRBJ2-1; tentative D call: TRBD1 (6 bases). Looked up from germline, CDR1 is SGHVS and CDR2 is FNYEAQ. The length of the CDR3 is 15 residues. V lost 1 base and J lost 5, with 12 bases in between. The chain's CDR3 is CASSLDPWGHNEQFF. DNA of the CDR3: TGTGCCAGCAGCTTAGACCCGTGGGGGCACAATGAGCAGTTCTTC.

This sequence joins TRBV6-5 and TRBJ1-2; 11 positions match TRBD1. CDR3 size: 16 residues. Germline V gene sequence: CDR1 MNHEY, CDR2 SVGAGI. J gave up 6 bases and V 0 bases, and 6 bases lay outside the gene matches. The CDR3 nucleotides are TGTGCCAGCAGTTACTCGCCGGGACAGGGGGTTCATGGCTACACCTTC. It codes for CASSYSPGQGVHGYTF.

This clonotype was recorded a few times. This chain links TRBV7-9 with TRBJ1-6; a weak D match, TRBD1 (6 bases). The V and J ends lost 5 bases and 3 bases respectively, with 14 bases between them. CDR1 is SEHNR and CDR2 is FQNEAQ in the germline V gene (reference sequence). The CDR3 is 16 residues long. The CDR3 DNA reads as TGTGCCAGCAGCGCAAACAGGGCCCTCTATAATTCACCCCTCCACTTT. Protein: CASSANRALYNSPLHF.

This clonotype appeared once. V is TRBV6-5 and J is TRBJ1-5, with D possibly TRBD1 on 5 matching bases. The CDR3 loop spans 15 amino acids. Looked up from germline, CDR1 is MNHEY and CDR2 is SVGAGI. Trimming pared 2 bases from V and 5 bases from J, leaving 13 bases between. CDR3 loop: CASSYGRVPYQPQHF. The CDR3 DNA sequence: TGTGCCAGCAGTTACGGCAGGGTGCCCTATCAGCCCCAGCATTTT.

The chain recombines TRBV5-1 with TRBJ2-3, with D perhaps given as TRBD1 or TRBD2 (6 bases each). From germline, CDR1 is SGHRS and CDR2 YFSETQ. The CDR3 contains 15 residues. Deletions cut 4 bases from V and 0 bases from J, with 12 bases between. The DNA for the CDR3 is TGCGCCAGCAGCCCCGGGGGCCCTAGCACAGATACGCAGTATTTT. It yields the protein CASSPGGPSTDTQYF.

This clonotype was observed a few times. The chain is built from TRBV5-4 and TRBJ2-1; D remains ambiguous. This CDR3 is 14 amino acids long. V lost 1 base to trimming and J lost 0 bases, with 5 bases between them. Germline V gene lookup returns CDR1 SGHNT and CDR2 YYREEE (reference sequence). CDR3 residues: CASSLQSSYNEQFF. The CDR3 DNA is TGTGCCAGCAGCTTGCAGAGCTCCTACAATGAGCAGTTCTTC.

J is TRBJ2-7 and V is TRBV6-7, with D maybe TRBD2 (6 bases). TRBV6-7 belongs to the ORF category, with a function that is uncertain. V lost 8 bases and J lost 2, with 10 bases in between. The CDR3 extends over 12 amino acids. Here the CDR3 DNA reads TGTGCCAGCCCGAAGCGGGCCTACGAGCAGTACTTC. It codes for CASPKRAYEQYF.

A few counts support this clonotype. J is TRBJ1-2 and V is TRBV18; a weak D match, TRBD1 (5 bases). With 0 bases removed from V and 4 bases from J, the gap between germline ends came to 15 bases. Looked up from germline, CDR1 is KGHSH and CDR2 is LQKENI. There are 16 residues in the CDR3. The CDR3 region has the DNA TGTGCCAGCTCACCACCGTTCAGGGCGAGTGGCTATGGCTACACCTTC. This gives the protein CASSPPFRASGYGYTF.

This clonotype was observed a handful of times. J is TRBJ2-2 and V is TRBV5-1; TRBD1 matches at 9 bases. The V and J ends lost 4 bases and 4 bases, in that order; junction bases with no gene match: 8. Per the germline V gene, CDR1 is SGHRS and CDR2 is YFSETQ. This CDR3 is 16 amino acids long. Here the CDR3 DNA reads TGCGCCAGCAGCCTAAAGACAGGGGGAAGCACCGGGGAGCTGTTTTTT. Its translation is CASSLKTGGSTGELFF.

V usage is TRBV7-2 and J usage is TRBJ2-1; TRBD1 agrees at 7 bases. Germline V lookup: CDR1 SGHTA, CDR2 FQGNSA. The CDR3 has 15 residues. V lost 4 bases and J lost 0; bases outside the gene matches: 3. This CDR3 is CASSSGQSSYNEQFF. CDR3 DNA sequence: TGTGCCAGCAGCTCGGGACAGAGCTCCTACAATGAGCAGTTCTTC.

Ten or more counts support this clonotype. This rearrangement joins TRBV25-1 to TRBJ2-3, with unresolved D. The CDR3 runs 14 residues. CDR1 and CDR2 from the germline V gene are MGHDK and SYGVNS. V was shortened by 3 bases and J by 0 bases, with 7 bases between the two germline ends. CDR3 coding DNA: TGTGCCAGCAGTGACCCCGCCAGCACAGATACGCAGTATTTT. As protein: CASSDPASTDTQYF. The whole variable domain, filled in from reference TRBV25-1 and TRBJ2-3, reads EADIYQTPRYLVIGTGKKITLECSQTMGHDKMYWYQQDPGMELHLIHYSYGVNSTEKGDLSSESTVSRIRTEHFPLTLESARPSHTSQYLCASSDPASTDTQYFGPGTRLTVL.

This clonotype has at least ten counts. This chain joins TRBV7-2 and TRBJ1-1; a possible D gene is TRBD1 (5 bases). Germline V gene sequence: CDR1 SGHTA, CDR2 FQGNSA. The V end lost 0 bases, the J end lost 4 bases, and 9 bases lay between the germline ends. The length of the CDR3 is 14 residues. DNA for the CDR3: TGTGCCAGCAGCTTAGCCCGGGACTCCACTGAAGCTTTCTTT. Translation gives CASSLARDSTEAFF.

The chain links TRBV4-1 to TRBJ1-5; possible D gene TRBD1, 5 bases. Germline-derived CDR1 and CDR2 are MGHRA and YSYEKL. The length of the CDR3 is 16 residues. The V end lost 0 bases, the J end lost 3 bases, and 12 bases lay between the germline ends. CDR3 DNA sequence: TGCGCCAGCAGCCAAGATCAGGGTCCTCCCAATCAGCCCCAGCATTTT. This gives the protein CASSQDQGPPNQPQHF.

This clonotype was found many times. This chain joins TRBV10-3 and TRBJ2-6; D remains ambiguous. Trimming removed 0 bases from V and 0 bases from J, with 9 bases in between. Germline-derived CDR1 and CDR2 are ENHRY and SYGVKD. The CDR3 length is 17 residues. The CDR3 DNA sequence: TGTGCCATCAGTGAGTCGACTGGTATCTCTGGGGCCAACGTCCTGACTTTC. Protein: CAISESTGISGANVLTF.

This clonotype was counted once. The chain employs TRBV20-1 and TRBJ1-5, with D uncertain. Germline CDR1 DFQATT, CDR2 SNEGSKA (reference sequence). Between the trimmed V and J ends, which lost 4 bases and 4 bases, there was a span of 8 bases. This CDR3 has 12 residues. The CDR3 region is CSATDGNQPQHF. Here the CDR3 DNA reads TGCAGTGCTACAGACGGGAATCAGCCCCAGCATTTT.

The chain recombines TRBV7-2 with TRBJ2-3; 12 nucleotides match TRBD2. The CDR3 is 16 amino acids. With V trimmed by 1 base and J by 6 bases, 5 bases remained unmatched. The germline CDR1 and CDR2 sequences are SGHTA and FQGNSA. The CDR3 loop reads CASSLGASGGVDTQYF. The CDR3 bases are TGTGCCAGCAGCTTAGGAGCTAGCGGGGGGGTGGATACGCAGTATTTT.